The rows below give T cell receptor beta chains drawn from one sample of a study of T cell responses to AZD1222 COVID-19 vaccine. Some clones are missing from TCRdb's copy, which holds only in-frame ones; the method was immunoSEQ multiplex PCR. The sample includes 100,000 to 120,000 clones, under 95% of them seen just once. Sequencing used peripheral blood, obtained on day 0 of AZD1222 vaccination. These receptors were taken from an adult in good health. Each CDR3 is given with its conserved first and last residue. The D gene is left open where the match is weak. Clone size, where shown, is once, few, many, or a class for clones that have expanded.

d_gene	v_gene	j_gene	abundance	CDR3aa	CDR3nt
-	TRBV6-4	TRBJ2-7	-	CASRAPHRGADHYEQYF	TGTGCCAGCAGGGCCCCTCATCGGGGGGCCGACCACTACGAGCAGTACTTC
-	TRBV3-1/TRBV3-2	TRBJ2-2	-	CASSHQTFTGELFF	TGTGCCAGCAGCCACCAGACTTTCACCGGGGAGCTGTTTTTT
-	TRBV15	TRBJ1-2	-	CATSRERNYGYTF	TGTGCCACCAGCAGAGAGAGGAACTATGGCTACACCTTC
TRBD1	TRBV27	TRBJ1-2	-	CASSLDRGLFGGYTF	TGTGCCAGCAGTCTCGACAGGGGGCTTTTCGGTGGCTACACCTTC
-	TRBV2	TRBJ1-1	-	CASIGQNTEAFF	TGTGCCAGCATCGGACAGAACACTGAAGCTTTCTTT
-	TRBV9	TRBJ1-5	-	CASSDRPARPQHF	TGTGCCAGCAGCGACCGGCCGGCCCGGCCCCAGCATTTT
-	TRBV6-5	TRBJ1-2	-	CASSVGRFYGYTF	TGTGCCAGCAGCGTAGGACGTTTCTATGGCTACACCTTC
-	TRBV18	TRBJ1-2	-	CASTRSHGLDGYTF	TGTGCCAGCACCCGGTCGCACGGTCTCGATGGCTACACCTTC
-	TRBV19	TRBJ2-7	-	CATSVGSYEQYF	TGTGCCACTTCGGTCGGCTCCTACGAGCAGTACTTC
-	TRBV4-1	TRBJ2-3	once	CASSQKKGGSADTQYF	TGCGCCAGCAGCCAGAAAAAGGGGGGGTCGGCAGATACGCAGTATTTT
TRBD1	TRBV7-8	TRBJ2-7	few	CASSIRDRAQGEQYF	TGTGCCAGCAGCATCCGGGACAGGGCCCAAGGCGAGCAGTACTTC
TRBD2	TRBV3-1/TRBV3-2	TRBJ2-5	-	CASREAGGRETQYF	TGTGCCAGCAGAGAAGCGGGGGGGCGAGAGACCCAGTACTTC
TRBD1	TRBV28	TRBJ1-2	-	CASLRQGTNYGYTF	TGTGCCAGCTTAAGACAGGGAACTAACTATGGCTACACCTTC
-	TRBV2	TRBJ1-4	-	CASIPNMGQGEKLFF	TGTGCCAGCATCCCGAATATGGGACAAGGTGAAAAACTGTTTTTT
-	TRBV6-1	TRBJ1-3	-	CASSEGAGYTIYF	TGTGCCAGCAGTGAAGGAGCTGGGTACACCATATATTTT
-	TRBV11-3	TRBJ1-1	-	CASSPLAGAGTEAFF	TGTGCCAGCAGCCCCCTTGCGGGGGCGGGAACTGAAGCTTTCTTT
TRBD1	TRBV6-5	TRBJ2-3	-	CASSSPDRGRTDTQYF	TGTGCCAGCAGTTCCCCGGACAGGGGGCGCACAGATACGCAGTATTTT
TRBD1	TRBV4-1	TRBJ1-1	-	CASLKRTGSRSEAFF	TGCGCCAGCCTCAAAAGGACAGGGAGCAGGTCTGAAGCTTTCTTT
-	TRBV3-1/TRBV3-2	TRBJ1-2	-	CASSQAFQAYGYTF	TGTGCCAGCAGCCAAGCTTTCCAGGCCTATGGCTACACCTTC
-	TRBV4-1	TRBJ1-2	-	CASSQEMTGWKVSGYTF	TGCGCCAGCAGCCAAGAAATGACGGGGTGGAAGGTCTCTGGCTACACCTTC
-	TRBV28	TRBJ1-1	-	CASSSRLNTEAFF	TGTGCCAGCAGTTCCAGACTGAACACTGAAGCTTTCTTT
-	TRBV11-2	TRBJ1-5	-	CASSFDRDNNQPQHF	TGTGCCAGCAGCTTCGACCGGGATAACAATCAGCCCCAGCATTTT
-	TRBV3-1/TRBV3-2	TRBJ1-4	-	CASSREAGQKLFF	TGTGCCAGCAGCCGAGAGGCAGGGCAAAAACTGTTTTTT
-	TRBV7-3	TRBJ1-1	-	CASSLFLEDEAFF	TGTGCCAGCAGCTTATTTCTGGAAGATGAAGCTTTCTTT
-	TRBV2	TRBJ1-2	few	CASTGRLVSYTF	TGTGCCAGCACTGGACGTCTTGTAAGCTACACCTTC
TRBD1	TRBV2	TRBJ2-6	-	CASSQTGGAGANVLTF	TGTGCCAGCAGTCAGACAGGGGGCGCCGGGGCCAACGTCCTGACTTTC
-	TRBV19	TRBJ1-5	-	CATQAGVFNQPQHF	TGTGCCACCCAGGCAGGGGTTTTCAATCAGCCCCAGCATTTT
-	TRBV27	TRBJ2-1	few	CASSLAGRGEQFF	TGTGCCAGCAGTTTAGCAGGGCGAGGTGAGCAGTTCTTC
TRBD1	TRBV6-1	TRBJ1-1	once	CASSEHLIKTGVGTEAFF	TGTGCCAGCAGTGAACACTTAATCAAAACAGGGGTGGGCACTGAAGCTTTCTTT
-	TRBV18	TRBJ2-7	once	CASSPPGGSFSEQYF	TGTGCCAGCTCACCACCGGGTGGAAGTTTCAGCGAGCAGTACTTC
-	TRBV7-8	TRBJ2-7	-	CASSLVGGPHEQYF	TGTGCCAGCAGCTTAGTCGGGGGGCCCCACGAGCAGTACTTC
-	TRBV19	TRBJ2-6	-	CASRTDSSGANVLTF	TGTGCCAGTAGAACCGACAGCTCTGGGGCCAACGTCCTGACTTTC
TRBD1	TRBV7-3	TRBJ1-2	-	CASSPGTGLIDGYTF	TGTGCCAGCAGCCCCGGGACAGGGCTTATTGATGGCTACACCTTC
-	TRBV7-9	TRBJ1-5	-	CASSLEQEYQPQHF	TGTGCCAGCAGCTTAGAACAGGAATATCAGCCCCAGCATTTT
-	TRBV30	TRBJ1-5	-	CAWSLAGVQPQHF	TGTGCCTGGAGTTTGGCAGGGGTACAGCCCCAGCATTTT
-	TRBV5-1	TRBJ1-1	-	CASSDRDNANTEAFF	TGCGCCAGCAGCGACCGGGACAACGCGAACACTGAAGCTTTCTTT
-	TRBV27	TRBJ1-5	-	CASSLQGGEPQHF	TGTGCCAGCAGTTTACAGGGTGGGGAACCCCAGCATTTT
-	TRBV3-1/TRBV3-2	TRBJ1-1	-	CASSRKGLQQAEAFF	TGTGCCAGCAGCCGGAAAGGTCTTCAACAGGCTGAAGCTTTCTTT
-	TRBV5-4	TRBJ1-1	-	CASSELSGREAFF	TGTGCCAGCAGCGAGTTGTCGGGACGTGAAGCTTTCTTT
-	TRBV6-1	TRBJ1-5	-	CASSEVRRNSNQPQHF	TGTGCCAGCAGTGAAGTGCGACGTAATAGCAATCAGCCCCAGCATTTT
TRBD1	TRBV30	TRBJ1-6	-	CAWSVDRDRGKSYNSPLHF	TGTGCCTGGAGTGTAGACCGGGACAGGGGGAAGTCCTATAATTCACCCCTCCACTTT
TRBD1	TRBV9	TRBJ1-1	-	CASSLRTGGTATEAFF	TGTGCCAGCAGCCTAAGGACAGGGGGCACCGCAACTGAAGCTTTCTTT
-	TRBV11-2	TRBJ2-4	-	CASSLVKAGVGTKNIQYF	TGTGCCAGCAGCTTAGTCAAGGCAGGGGTTGGTACCAAAAACATTCAGTACTTC
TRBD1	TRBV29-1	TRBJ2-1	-	CSVRDRGSYNEQFF	TGCAGCGTCCGGGACAGGGGCTCCTACAATGAGCAGTTCTTC
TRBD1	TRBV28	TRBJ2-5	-	CASSTAGGPGETQYF	TGTGCCAGCAGTACCGCAGGGGGTCCTGGGGAGACCCAGTACTTC
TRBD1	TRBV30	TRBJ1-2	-	CAWRQSDRVRHGTF	TGTGCCTGGAGGCAATCAGACAGGGTCCGACATGGCACCTTC
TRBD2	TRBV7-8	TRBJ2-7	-	CASREAVSYEQYF	TGTGCCAGCCGGGAGGCAGTCTCCTACGAGCAGTACTTC
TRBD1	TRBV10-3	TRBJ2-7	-	CAISDGGQGVYEQYF	TGTGCCATCAGTGACGGTGGCCAGGGGGTATACGAGCAGTACTTC
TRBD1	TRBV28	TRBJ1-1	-	CASREWDRGITEAFF	TGTGCCAGCAGAGAATGGGACAGGGGGATCACTGAAGCTTTCTTT